The clone carrying this T cell receptor beta chain was picked up a small number of times. Its cognate antigen is unknown. Cultured CD4+ T cell DNA was sequenced using the Oncomine TCR Beta short-read assay. TCRdb fed the PCR reads into MiXCR, producing one record per CDR3 protein. The sample has 9,800 or so distinct CDR3 sequences, more than 35% seen once. Indicated treatment: roughly 11-day PBMC culture with coronavirus spike peptide pools or control peptides (ViraFEST assay). The data were obtained in a study of vaccination and CD4 T cells after COVID-19. The CDR3 is 16 residues long. Deletions cut 2 bases from V and 3 bases from J, with 13 bases between.

The clonotype comes from a human donor who had recovered from COVID-19. The chain has TRBV12-3 or TRBV12-4 and TRBJ2-2; D uncertain. The sequencing sample was made of CD4+ T cells from blood, cultured in vitro. CDR3 region: CASSLNPFSHTGELFF. The CDR3 coding sequence is TGTGCCAGCAGTTTAAACCCCTTCAGCCACACCGGGGAGCTGTTTTTT.